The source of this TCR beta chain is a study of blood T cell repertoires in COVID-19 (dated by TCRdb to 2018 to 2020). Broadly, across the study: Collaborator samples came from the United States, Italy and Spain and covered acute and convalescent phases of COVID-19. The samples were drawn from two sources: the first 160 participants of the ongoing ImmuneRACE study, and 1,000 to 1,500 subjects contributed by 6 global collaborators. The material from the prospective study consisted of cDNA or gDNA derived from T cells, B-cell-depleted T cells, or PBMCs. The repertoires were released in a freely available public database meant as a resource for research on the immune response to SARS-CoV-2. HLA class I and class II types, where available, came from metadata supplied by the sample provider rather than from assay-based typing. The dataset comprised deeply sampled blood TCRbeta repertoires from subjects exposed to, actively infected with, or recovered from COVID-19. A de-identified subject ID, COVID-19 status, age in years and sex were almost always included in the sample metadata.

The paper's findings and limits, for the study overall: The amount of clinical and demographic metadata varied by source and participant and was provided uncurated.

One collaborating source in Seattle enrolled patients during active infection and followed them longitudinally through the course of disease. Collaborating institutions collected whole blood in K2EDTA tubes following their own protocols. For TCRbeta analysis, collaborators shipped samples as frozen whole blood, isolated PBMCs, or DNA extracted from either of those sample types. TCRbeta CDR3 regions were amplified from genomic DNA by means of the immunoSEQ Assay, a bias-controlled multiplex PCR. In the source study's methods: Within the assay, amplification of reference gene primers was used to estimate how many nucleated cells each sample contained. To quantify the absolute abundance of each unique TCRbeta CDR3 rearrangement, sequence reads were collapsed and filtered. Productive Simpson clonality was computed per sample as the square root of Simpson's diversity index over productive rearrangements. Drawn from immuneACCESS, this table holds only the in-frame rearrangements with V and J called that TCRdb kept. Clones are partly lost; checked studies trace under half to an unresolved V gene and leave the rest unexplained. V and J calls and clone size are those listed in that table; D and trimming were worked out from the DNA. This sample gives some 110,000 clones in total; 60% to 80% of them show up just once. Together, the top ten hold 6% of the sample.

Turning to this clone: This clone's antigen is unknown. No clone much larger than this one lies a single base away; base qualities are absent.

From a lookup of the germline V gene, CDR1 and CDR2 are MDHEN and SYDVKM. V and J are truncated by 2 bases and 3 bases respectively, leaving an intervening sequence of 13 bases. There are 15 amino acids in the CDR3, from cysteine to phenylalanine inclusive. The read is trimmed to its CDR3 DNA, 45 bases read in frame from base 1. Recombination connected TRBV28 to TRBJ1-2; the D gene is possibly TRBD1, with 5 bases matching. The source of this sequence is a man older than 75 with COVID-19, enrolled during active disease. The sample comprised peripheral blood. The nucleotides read TGTGCCAGCAGTTTAAACGGGGGGGAGTACTATGGCTACACCTTC. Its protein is CASSLNGGEYYGYTF.